What follows is one T cell receptor (beta chain) and its context. Under the authors' procedure: Estimated nucleated cell counts came from reference gene primer amplification. Profiled with immunoSEQ multiplex PCR; TCRdb holds only in-frame clones, not every one. The DNA gave D and trimming, while V, J and clone size come from that table. The repertoire has about 240,000 clones, roughly 81% of them found once; the top ten carry 6% to 8%. During active infection, Seattle patients enrolled and were then monitored through disease. This sample was included in a study of blood T cell repertoires in COVID-19. Overall study context: The samples span acute and convalescent COVID-19 from the United States, Italy and Spain.

The sequenced sample consisted of peripheral blood. The sequence was collected from a woman aged 80 or older with COVID-19, enrolled during active disease.

CDR3 nucleotides: TGTGCCAGCAGCCCCGGGACTAGCGGCAACAATGAGCAGTTCTTC. This encodes CASSPGTSGNNEQFF. The rearrangement uses TRBV9 and TRBJ2-1; the match to TRBD2 covers 11 bases. V lost 4 bases and J lost 5; bases outside the gene matches: 5. Looked up from germline, CDR1 is SGDLS and CDR2 is YYNGEE. This CDR3 is built from 15 residues. Complete variable domain (other parts from reference TRBV9 and TRBJ2-1): DSGVTQTPKHLITATGQRVTLRCSPRSGDLSVYWYQQSLDQGLQFLIQYYNGEERAKGNILERFSAQQFPDLHSELNLSSLELGDSALYFCASSPGTSGNNEQFFGPGTRLTVL.